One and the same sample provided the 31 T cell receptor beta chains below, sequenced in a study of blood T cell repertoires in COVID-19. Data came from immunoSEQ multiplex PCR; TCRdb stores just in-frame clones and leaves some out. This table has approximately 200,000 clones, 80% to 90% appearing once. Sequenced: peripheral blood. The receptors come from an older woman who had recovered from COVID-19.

The CDR3 coding sequence is TGTGCCAGCAGATGGACTAGCGGGGGGTCTAGCTCCTACGAGCAGTACTTC. This gives the protein CASRWTSGGSSSYEQYF. V is TRBV2 and J is TRBJ2-7, with 14 bases aligning to TRBD2. The CDR3 is 17 residues long. V was pared by 6 bases and J by 0 bases, with 7 bases of the junction left unmatched. Germline CDR1 is SNHLY and CDR2 is FYNNEI. The variable domain in full, with the rest retrieved from reference TRBV2 and TRBJ2-7, is EPEVTQTPSHQVTQMGQEVILRCVPISNHLYFYWYRQILGQKVEFLVSFYNNEISEKSEIFDDQFSVERPDGSNFTLKIRSTKLEDSAMYFCASRWTSGGSSSYEQYFGPGTRLTVT.

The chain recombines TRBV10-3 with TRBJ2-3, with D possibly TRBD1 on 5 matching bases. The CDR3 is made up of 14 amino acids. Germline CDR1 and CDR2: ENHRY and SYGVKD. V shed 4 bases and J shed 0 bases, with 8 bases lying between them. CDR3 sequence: CAISGGQSTDTQYF. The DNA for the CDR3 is TGTGCCATCAGTGGGGGCCAGAGCACAGATACGCAGTATTTT.

CDR3 amino acids: CASSRDPGTPRSGNTIYF. CDR3 coding DNA: TGCGCCAGCAGCCGAGACCCCGGGACACCACGCTCTGGAAACACCATATATTTT. The chain uses TRBV4-1 and TRBJ1-3, with D tentatively TRBD1 (6 bases). Germline-derived CDR1 and CDR2 are MGHRA and YSYEKL. Trimming took 4 bases from V and 0 from J, leaving 19 bases between them. This CDR3 is 18 amino acids long.

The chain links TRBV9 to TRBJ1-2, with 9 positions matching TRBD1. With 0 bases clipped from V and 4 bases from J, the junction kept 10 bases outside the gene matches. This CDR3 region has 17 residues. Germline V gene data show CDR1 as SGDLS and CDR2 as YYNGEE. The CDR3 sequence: CASSVDPPGQGFYGYTF. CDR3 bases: TGTGCCAGCAGCGTAGACCCTCCGGGACAGGGATTCTATGGCTACACCTTC.

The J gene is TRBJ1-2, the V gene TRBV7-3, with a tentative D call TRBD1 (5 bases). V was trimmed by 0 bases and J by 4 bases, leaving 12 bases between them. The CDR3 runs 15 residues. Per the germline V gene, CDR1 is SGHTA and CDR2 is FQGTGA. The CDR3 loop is CASSLTADSPYGYTF. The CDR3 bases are TGTGCCAGCAGCTTAACCGCCGACAGCCCCTATGGCTACACCTTC.

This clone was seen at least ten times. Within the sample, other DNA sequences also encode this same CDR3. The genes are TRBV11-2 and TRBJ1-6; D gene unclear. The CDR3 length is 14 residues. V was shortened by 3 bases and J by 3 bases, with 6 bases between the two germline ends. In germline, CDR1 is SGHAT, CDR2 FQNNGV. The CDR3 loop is CASSFNSYNSPLHF. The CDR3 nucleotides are TGTGCCAGCAGCTTCAACAGCTATAATTCACCCCTCCACTTT.

CDR3 sequence: CSAGLAGGYEQYF. CDR3 nucleotides: TGCAGCGCTGGACTAGCGGGGGGCTACGAGCAGTACTTC. The V and J genes are TRBV29-1 and TRBJ2-7; TRBD2 matches 14 bases. This CDR3 has 13 residues. V shed 7 bases, J shed 3 bases, and the junction held 2 bases outside the gene matches. Per germline, CDR1 SQVTM and CDR2 ANQGSEA.

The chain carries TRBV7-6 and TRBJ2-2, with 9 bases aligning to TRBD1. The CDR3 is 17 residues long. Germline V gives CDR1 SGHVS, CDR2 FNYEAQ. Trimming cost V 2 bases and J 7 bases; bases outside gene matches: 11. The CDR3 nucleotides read TGTGCCAGCAGCTTAAGCCGGACAGGGGTATTTCACGGGGAGCTGTTTTTT. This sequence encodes CASSLSRTGVFHGELFF. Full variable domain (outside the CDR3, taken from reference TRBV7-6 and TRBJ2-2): GAGVSQSPRYKVTKRGQDVALRCDPISGHVSLYWYRQALGQGPEFLTYFNYEAQQDKSGLPNDRFSAERPEGSISTLTIQRTEQRDSAMYRCASSLSRTGVFHGELFFGEGSRLTVL.

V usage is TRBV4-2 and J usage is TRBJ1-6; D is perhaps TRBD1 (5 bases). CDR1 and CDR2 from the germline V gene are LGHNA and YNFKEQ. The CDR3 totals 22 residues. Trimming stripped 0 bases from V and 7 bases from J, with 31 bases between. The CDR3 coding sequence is TGTGCCAGCAGCCAAGAAAGTCTCCACAGAGGACGGGCAGCGGGGGGAAATTCACCCCTCCACTTT. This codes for CASSQESLHRGRAAGGNSPLHF.

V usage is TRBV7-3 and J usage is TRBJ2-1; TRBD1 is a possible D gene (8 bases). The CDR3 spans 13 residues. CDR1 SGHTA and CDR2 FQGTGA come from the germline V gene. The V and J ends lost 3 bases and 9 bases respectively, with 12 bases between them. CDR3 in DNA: TGTGCCAGCAGCTTGGACAGGGAGGGTGAGCAGTTCTTC. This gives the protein CASSLDREGEQFF.

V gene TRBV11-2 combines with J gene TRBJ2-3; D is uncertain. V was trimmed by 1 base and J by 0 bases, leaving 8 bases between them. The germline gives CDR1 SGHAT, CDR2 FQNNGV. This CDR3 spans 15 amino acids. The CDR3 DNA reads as TGTGCCAGCAGCTTAGTAGGAGACAGCACAGATACGCAGTATTTT. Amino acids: CASSLVGDSTDTQYF. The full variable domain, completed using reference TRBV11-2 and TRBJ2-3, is EAGVAQSPRYKIIEKRQSVAFWCNPISGHATLYWYQQILGQGPKLLIQFQNNGVVDDSQLPKDRFSAERLKGVDSTLKIQPAKLEDSAVYLCASSLVGDSTDTQYFGPGTRLTVL.

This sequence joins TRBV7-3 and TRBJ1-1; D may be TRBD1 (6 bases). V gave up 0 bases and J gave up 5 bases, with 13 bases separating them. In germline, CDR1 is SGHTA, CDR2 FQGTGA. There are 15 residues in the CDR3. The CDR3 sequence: CASSLTSIQGTEAFF. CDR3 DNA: TGTGCCAGCAGCTTAACCTCCATACAGGGAACTGAAGCTTTCTTT.

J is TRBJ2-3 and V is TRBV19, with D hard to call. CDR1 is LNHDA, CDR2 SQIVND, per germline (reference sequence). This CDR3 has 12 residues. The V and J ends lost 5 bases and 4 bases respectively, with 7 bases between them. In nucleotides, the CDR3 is TGTGCCAGTAGTCCCCAGTCAGATACGCAGTATTTT. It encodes CASSPQSDTQYF.

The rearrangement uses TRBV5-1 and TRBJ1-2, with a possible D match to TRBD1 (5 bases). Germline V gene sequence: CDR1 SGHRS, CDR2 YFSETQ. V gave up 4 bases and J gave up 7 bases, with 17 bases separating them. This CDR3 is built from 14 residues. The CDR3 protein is CASSNLREGGGYTF. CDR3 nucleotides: TGCGCCAGCAGCAATCTCAGGGAAGGTGGTGGCTACACCTTC.

The CDR3 loop is CSAHSSTNEKLFF. The CDR3 DNA sequence: TGCAGCGCCCACAGTTCAACTAATGAAAAACTGTTTTTT. This chain links TRBV29-1 with TRBJ1-4, with D hard to call. V was shortened by 7 bases and J by 0 bases, with 9 bases between the two germline ends. This CDR3 is 13 amino acids long. CDR1 and CDR2 from the germline V gene are SQVTM and ANQGSEA.

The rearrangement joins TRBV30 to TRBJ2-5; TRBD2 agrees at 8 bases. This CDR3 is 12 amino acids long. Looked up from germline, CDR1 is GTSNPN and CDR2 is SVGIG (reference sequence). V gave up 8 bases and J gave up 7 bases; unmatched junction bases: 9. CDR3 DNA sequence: TGTGCCGCGACGGGGGGGTTTAGGACCCAGTACTTC. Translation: CAATGGFRTQYF. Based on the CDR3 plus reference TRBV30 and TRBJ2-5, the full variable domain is SQTIHQWPATLVQPVGSPLSLECTVEGTSNPNLYWYRQAAGRGLQLLFYSVGIGQISSEVPQNLSASRPQDRQFILSSKKLLLSDSGFYLCAATGGFRTQYFGPGTRLLVL.

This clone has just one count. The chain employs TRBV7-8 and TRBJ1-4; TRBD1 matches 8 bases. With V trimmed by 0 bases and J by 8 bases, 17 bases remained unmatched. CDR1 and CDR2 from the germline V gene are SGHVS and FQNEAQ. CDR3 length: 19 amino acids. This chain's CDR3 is CASSLARVTSRGQREKLFF. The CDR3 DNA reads TGTGCCAGCAGCTTAGCGCGGGTCACTTCCAGGGGGCAGAGGGAAAAACTGTTTTTT.

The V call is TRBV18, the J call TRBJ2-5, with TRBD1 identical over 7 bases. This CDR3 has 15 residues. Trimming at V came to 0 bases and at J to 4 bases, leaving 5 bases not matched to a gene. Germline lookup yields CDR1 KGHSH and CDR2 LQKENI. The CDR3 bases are TGTGCCAGCTCACCACCGGTCTCAGGGGGAGAGACCCAGTACTTC. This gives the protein CASSPPVSGGETQYF.

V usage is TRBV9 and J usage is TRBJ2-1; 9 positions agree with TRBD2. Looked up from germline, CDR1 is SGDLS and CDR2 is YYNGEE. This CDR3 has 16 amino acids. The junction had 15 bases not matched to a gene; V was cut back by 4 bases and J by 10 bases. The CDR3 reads CASSTPGLAASGEQFF. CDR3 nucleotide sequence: TGTGCCAGCAGCACCCCGGGACTAGCCGCTTCGGGAGAGCAGTTCTTC.

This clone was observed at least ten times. CDR3 DNA sequence: TGTGCCAGTACGGGTGACAGGGTCACTGAAGCTTTCTTT. Translated, it gives CASTGDRVTEAFF. The chain joins TRBV19 to TRBJ1-1, with 7 nucleotides matching TRBD1. V was pared by 7 bases and J by 4 bases, with 6 bases of the junction left unmatched. This CDR3 is 13 amino acids long. CDR1 LNHDA and CDR2 SQIVND come from the germline V gene (reference sequence).

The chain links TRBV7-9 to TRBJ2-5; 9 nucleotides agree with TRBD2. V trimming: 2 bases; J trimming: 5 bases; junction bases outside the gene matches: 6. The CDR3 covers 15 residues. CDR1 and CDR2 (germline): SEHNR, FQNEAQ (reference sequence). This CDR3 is CASSLSGGGAETQYF. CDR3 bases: TGTGCCAGCAGCTTATCTGGCGGGGGGGCGGAGACCCAGTACTTC.

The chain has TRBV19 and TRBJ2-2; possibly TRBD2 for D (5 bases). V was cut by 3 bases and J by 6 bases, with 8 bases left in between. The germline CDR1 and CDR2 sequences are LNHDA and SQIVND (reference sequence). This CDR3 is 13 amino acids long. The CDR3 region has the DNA TGTGCCAGTAGTATCGACGGGGCCGGGGAGCTGTTTTTT. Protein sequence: CASSIDGAGELFF.

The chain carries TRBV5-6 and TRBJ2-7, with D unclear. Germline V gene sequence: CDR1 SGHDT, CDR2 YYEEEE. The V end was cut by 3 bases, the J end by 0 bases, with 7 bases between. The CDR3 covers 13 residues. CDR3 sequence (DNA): TGTGCCAGCAGCTCCCCCGGCTCCTACGAGCAGTACTTC. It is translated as CASSSPGSYEQYF.

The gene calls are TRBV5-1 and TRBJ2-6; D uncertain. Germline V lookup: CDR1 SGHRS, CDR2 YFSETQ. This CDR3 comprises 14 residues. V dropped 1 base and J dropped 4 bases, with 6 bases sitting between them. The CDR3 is CASSLNEGANVLTF. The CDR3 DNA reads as TGCGCCAGCAGCTTGAATGAGGGGGCCAACGTCCTGACTTTC. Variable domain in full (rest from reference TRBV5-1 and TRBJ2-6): KAGVTQTPRYLIKTRGQQVTLSCSPISGHRSVSWYQQTPGQGLQFLFEYFSETQRNKGNFPGRFSGRQFSNSRSEMNVSTLELGDSALYLCASSLNEGANVLTFGAGSRLTVL.

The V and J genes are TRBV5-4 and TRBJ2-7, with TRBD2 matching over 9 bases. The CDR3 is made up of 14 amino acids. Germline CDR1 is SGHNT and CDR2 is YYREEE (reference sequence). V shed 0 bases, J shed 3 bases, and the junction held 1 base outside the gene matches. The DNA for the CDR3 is TGTGCCAGCAGCTTGGTAGCGGGAGACTACGAGCAGTACTTC. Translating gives CASSLVAGDYEQYF.

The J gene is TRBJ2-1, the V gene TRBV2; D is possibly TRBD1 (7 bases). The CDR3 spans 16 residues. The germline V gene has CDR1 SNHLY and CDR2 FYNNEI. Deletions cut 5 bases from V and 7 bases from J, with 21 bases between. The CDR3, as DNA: TGTGCCAGCAGTCCTCCCCCGGGGGCAGGGGGGAATGAGCAGTTCTTC. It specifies CASSPPPGAGGNEQFF.

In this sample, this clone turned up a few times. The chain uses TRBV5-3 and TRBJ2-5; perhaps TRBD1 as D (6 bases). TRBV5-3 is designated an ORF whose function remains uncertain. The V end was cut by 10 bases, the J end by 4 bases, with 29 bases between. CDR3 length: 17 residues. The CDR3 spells CASSRQGSPMGRETQYF. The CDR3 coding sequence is TGTGCCTCCAGCCGCCAGGGGTCGCCGATGGGGCGAGAGACCCAGTACTTC.

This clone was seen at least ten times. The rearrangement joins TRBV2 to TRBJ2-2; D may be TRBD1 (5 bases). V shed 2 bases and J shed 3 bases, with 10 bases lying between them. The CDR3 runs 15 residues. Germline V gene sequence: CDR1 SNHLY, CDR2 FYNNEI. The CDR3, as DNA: TGTGCCAGCAGTGAACTAGACAGACACACCGGGGAGCTGTTTTTT. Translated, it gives CASSELDRHTGELFF.

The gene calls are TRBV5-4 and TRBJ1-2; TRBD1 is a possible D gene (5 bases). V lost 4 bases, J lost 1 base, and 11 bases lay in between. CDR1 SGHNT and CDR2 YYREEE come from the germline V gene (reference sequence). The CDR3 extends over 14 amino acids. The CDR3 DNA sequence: TGTGCCAGCAGCGCCACCAGGGATAACTATGGCTACACCTTC. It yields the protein CASSATRDNYGYTF.

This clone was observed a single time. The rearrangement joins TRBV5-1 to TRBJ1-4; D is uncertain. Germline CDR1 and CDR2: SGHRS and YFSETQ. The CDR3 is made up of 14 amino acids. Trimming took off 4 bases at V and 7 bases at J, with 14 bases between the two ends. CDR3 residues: CASSEAWGGEKLFF. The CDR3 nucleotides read TGCGCCAGCAGCGAGGCGTGGGGAGGTGAAAAACTGTTTTTT.

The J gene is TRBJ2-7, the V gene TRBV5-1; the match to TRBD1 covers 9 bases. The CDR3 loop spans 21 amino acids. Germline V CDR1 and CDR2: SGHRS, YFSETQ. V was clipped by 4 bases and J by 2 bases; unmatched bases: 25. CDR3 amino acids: CASSRITLLDRGRDSAYEQYF. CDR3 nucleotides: TGCGCCAGCAGCCGCATCACTCTACTGGACAGGGGACGTGATTCTGCCTACGAGCAGTACTTC.